The TCR beta chain under discussion was sequenced for a study of shared clonotypes between healthy human individuals. Donation came from healthy HIV-negative adults that had no recent acute infections or vaccinations. Worth noting for this clone: The antigen is undetermined.

Study-wide results and caveats: Sampling used blood alone; tissue repertoires probably differ.

The CDR3 spans 13 residues. V shed 4 bases and J shed 6 bases, with 14 bases lying between them. Germline loops: CDR1 SGDLS, CDR2 YYNGEE. Generated by immunoSEQ multiplex PCR, the TCRdb table keeps only in-frame clones and is missing some. The top ten hold around 11% of the sample, which has fewer than 650,000 clones, roughly 72% seen once. The sequencing input was PBMCs. The V call is TRBV9, the J call TRBJ2-7; no clear D. The sequence was collected from a woman aged 40 to 50 in good health. Some clones in this sample may be carry-over from other donors' samples. The CDR3 reads CASSPPNFSEQYF. CDR3 nucleotides: TGTGCCAGCAGCCCCCCAAATTTTAGCGAGCAGTACTTC.